These 8 T cell receptor beta chains originate from one sample sequenced in a study of T cells in localized non-small cell lung cancer. Assay used: immunoSEQ multiplex PCR; TCRdb lists only in-frame clones, some missing. This sample yields some 71,000 clones, of which roughly four fifths are seen a single time; about 14% belongs to the top ten. The sequencing here drew on peripheral blood, taken before any cancer treatment. The receptors derive from a female donor over 55 with stage I lung adenocarcinoma.

The V call is TRBV11-2, the J call TRBJ2-7, with TRBD1 as a possible D gene (6 bases). The V and J ends lost 5 bases and 4 bases respectively, with 12 bases between them. Germline CDR1 is SGHAT and CDR2 is FQNNGV. The length of the CDR3 is 13 residues. CDR3 region: CASSHHRVYEQYF. As DNA, the CDR3 is TGTGCCAGCAGCCACCACAGGGTTTACGAGCAGTACTTC. Full variable domain (rest looked up from reference TRBV11-2 and TRBJ2-7): EAGVAQSPRYKIIEKRQSVAFWCNPISGHATLYWYQQILGQGPKLLIQFQNNGVVDDSQLPKDRFSAERLKGVDSTLKIQPAKLEDSAVYLCASSHHRVYEQYFGPGTRLTVT.

V gene TRBV2 combines with J gene TRBJ1-1; TRBD1 might be the D (5 bases). With 6 bases removed from V and 11 bases from J, the gap between germline ends came to 13 bases. The CDR3 is 11 amino acids. From germline, CDR1 is SNHLY and CDR2 FYNNEI. The chain's CDR3 is CASRLQARAFF. CDR3 in DNA: TGTGCCAGCAGGCTACAGGCCCGGGCTTTCTTT.

The chain links TRBV11-3 to TRBJ1-2, with D uncertain. Trimming left V 2 bases short and J 8 bases short, with 15 bases between. There are 14 residues in the CDR3. Germline V CDR1 and CDR2: SGHNT, YENEEA. CDR3 DNA: TGTGCCAGCAGCTTATCAAGGCGGGCGAAAGGCTACACCTTC. The encoded protein is CASSLSRRAKGYTF.

The chain links TRBV5-6 to TRBJ2-1; 10 bases match TRBD2. Germline V gives CDR1 SGHDT, CDR2 YYEEEE. The CDR3 has 14 amino acids. V shed 7 bases, J shed 4 bases, and the junction held 5 bases outside the gene matches. CDR3 nucleotides: TGTGCCAGCCTTAGCGGGGGGCTATACAATGAGCAGTTCTTC. It specifies CASLSGGLYNEQFF.

V is TRBV10-1 and J is TRBJ1-3, with D tentatively TRBD1 (5 bases). V lost 5 bases and J 0 bases, leaving 29 bases between the germline ends. Per germline, CDR1 WNHNN and CDR2 SYGVQD (reference sequence). This CDR3 spans 21 amino acids. The CDR3 loop is CASSHIVGRGIPFRSGNTIYF. CDR3 nucleotides: TGCGCCAGCAGTCACATCGTAGGAAGGGGAATTCCTTTTCGCTCTGGAAACACCATATATTTT.

V and J are TRBV11-2 and TRBJ2-5; 7 nucleotides match TRBD1. The germline gives CDR1 SGHAT, CDR2 FQNNGV. Germline trimming cut 5 bases from V and 1 base from J; bases unmatched to any gene: 4. CDR3 length equals 14 residues. CDR3 loop: CASSRRDSQETQYF. CDR3 sequence (DNA): TGTGCCAGCAGCCGCCGGGACAGCCAAGAGACCCAGTACTTC.

J is TRBJ2-7 and V is TRBV5-4; TRBD1 agrees at 7 bases. V trimming: 4 bases; J trimming: 9 bases; junction bases outside the gene matches: 7. CDR3 size: 12 residues. Germline V lookup: CDR1 SGHNT, CDR2 YYREEE (reference sequence). CDR3 in DNA: TGTGCCAGCAGCCTGACAGGGTTGGGGCAGTACTTC. Its protein is CASSLTGLGQYF.

The chain carries TRBV11-3 and TRBJ2-7, with TRBD2 identical over 11 bases. With V trimmed by 5 bases and J by 0 bases, 3 bases remained unmatched. CDR1 is SGHNT and CDR2 is YENEEA in the germline V gene. This CDR3 is built from 15 residues. The CDR3 loop reads CASSPGTSGSYEQYF. The CDR3, as DNA: TGTGCCAGCAGCCCTGGGACTAGCGGCTCCTACGAGCAGTACTTC. The full variable domain, rest sourced from reference TRBV11-3 and TRBJ2-7, is EAGVVQSPRYKIIEKKQPVAFWCNPISGHNTLYWYLQNLGQGPELLIRYENEEAVDDSQLPKDRFSAERLKGVDSTLKIQPAELGDSAVYLCASSPGTSGSYEQYFGPGTRLTVT.